The T cell receptor beta chain under discussion was sequenced for a study of neurological immune-mediated disorders. TCRdb recomputed calls from the 5' RACE reads with MiXCR, one row per CDR3 protein. The table shows fewer than 80,000 distinct CDR3 sequences, with under 5.5% occurring only once. This clonotype came up many times. The study built unsorted libraries from 2 million PBMCs kept at -80 C. The clonotype was recovered from a woman in her 50s with multiple sclerosis. Sequenced material: PBMCs.

The CDR3 DNA sequence: TGTGCCAGCAGTGAAACTACCGGGACAGGCAACTATGGCTACACCTTC. Translating it yields CASSETTGTGNYGYTF. The chain combines TRBV6-1 with TRBJ1-2; the match to TRBD1 covers 8 bases. Germline CDR1 is MNHNS and CDR2 is SASEGT. The CDR3 has 16 residues. V lost 2 bases to trimming and J lost 2 bases; unmatched junction nucleotides: 7.